These T cell receptor beta chains were read from a single sample in a study of T cell changes during pregnancy in multiple sclerosis. Here immunoSEQ multiplex PCR was the method, and the copy in TCRdb shows in-frame clones only, minus some. In the table there are 79,000 or so clones, about nine tenths of which are singletons. The source material was peripheral blood, sampled before pregnancy. The receptors shown here come from a female donor with multiple sclerosis, enrolled in a pregnancy study. CDR3s include the opening cysteine and the closing phenylalanine or tryptophan.

TRBV19 CASSIRAGPQPQHF
TRBV5-6 CASSLYSYEQYF
TRBV19 CASSTKETQYF
TRBV7-9 CASSFLRARQTEAFF
TRBV5-5 CASSLAVGAGDTEAFF
TRBV6-1 CASSEFGGWASPLHF
TRBV19 CASSISGSEQFF
TRBV6-1 CASSDPSTGGGQPQHF
TRBV19 CASSISWNTEAFF
TRBV6-4 CASSDQSGSGQETQYF
TRBV5-1 CASSFSPSSYEQYF
TRBV7-7 CASSLRPHPNTGELFF
TRBV10-1 CASSGGAGYGYTF
TRBV19 CASSSGAYNQPQHF
TRBV12-5 CASGYSGSRIYEQYF